This record covers a single T cell receptor beta chain. Original processing methods: Cell counts per sample came from amplifying reference gene primers. Profiled with immunoSEQ multiplex PCR; TCRdb holds only in-frame clones, not every one. The V and J calls and clone size come from that table; D and trimming were worked out from the DNA. The data hold under 300,000 clones, with around 88% observed a single time. The sample originates from a study of blood T cell repertoires in COVID-19. Looking at the study overall: Nucleic acid was either cDNA or gDNA, and it came from T cells, B-cell-depleted T cells, or PBMCs.

The germline V gene encodes CDR1 MNHEY and CDR2 SVGAGI. The CDR3 consists of 13 residues. Trimming took 5 bases from V and 8 from J; bases not matched to a gene: 6. Patients from Seattle were sampled longitudinally, starting during active infection. This TCR derives from a woman aged 70-85 years with COVID-19, enrolled during active disease. V is TRBV6-5 and J is TRBJ1-2; 9 bases agree with TRBD1. Specimen: peripheral blood. The DNA of the CDR3 is TGTGCCAGCAGTCCGGGACAGGGAGTCGGCTACACCTTC. This encodes CASSPGQGVGYTF.